The rows below give T cell receptor beta chains drawn from one sample of a study of cytomegalovirus exposure and HLA in healthy donors. Method: immunoSEQ multiplex PCR; TCRdb's copy keeps in-frame clones and lacks some. The ten most abundant clones cover 0.9% to 1.4% of a sample with 200,000 to 250,000 clones. The sequenced material came from PBMCs. The receptors derive from a girl aged 2 to 9 in good health and CMV-seropositive. CDR3s include the opening cysteine and the closing phenylalanine or tryptophan. Each record gives: J gene, V gene, D gene, CDR3 protein, CDR3 DNA. D genes are given only for firm matches.

TRBJ1-3	TRBV27	-	CASSPGGNTIYF	TGTGCCAGCAGTCCAGGGGGAAACACCATATATTTT
TRBJ2-5	TRBV27	TRBD2	CASSLGTSGSQETQYF	TGTGCCAGCAGTTTGGGGACTAGCGGGAGCCAAGAGACCCAGTACTTC
TRBJ2-7	TRBV27	-	CASSPRRLSYEQYF	TGTGCCAGCAGTCCCCGGAGGCTCTCCTACGAGCAGTACTTC
TRBJ2-7	TRBV5-6	-	CASSPGRNGEDYEQYF	TGTGCCAGCAGCCCTGGGCGAAACGGGGAGGACTACGAGCAGTACTTC
TRBJ2-3	TRBV2	-	CASSRQRSSTDTQYF	TGTGCCAGCAGCCGCCAGCGGTCTAGCACAGATACGCAGTATTTT
TRBJ2-7	TRBV7-8	TRBD2	CASSLVASGRNEQYF	TGTGCCAGCAGCTTAGTGGCTAGCGGGAGAAACGAGCAGTACTTC
TRBJ1-5	TRBV28	-	CASSFRFGAGQGHQPQHF	-
TRBJ1-1	TRBV4-1	-	CASSQSEGGNTEAFF	TGCGCCAGCAGCCAAAGCGAGGGTGGGAACACTGAAGCTTTCTTT
TRBJ2-3	TRBV13	TRBD1	CASNLDRGTDTQYF	TGTGCCAGCAACCTCGACAGGGGGACAGATACGCAGTATTTT
TRBJ2-7	TRBV7-9	TRBD1	CASSDRGVSPYEQYF	TGTGCCAGCAGCGACAGGGGAGTCAGCCCCTACGAGCAGTACTTC
TRBJ2-3	TRBV10-3	TRBD2	CAIRREGLTDTQYF	TGTGCCATCAGGCGGGAGGGCCTCACAGATACGCAGTATTTT
TRBJ1-2	TRBV10-3	-	CAISVQGSNYGYTF	TGTGCCATCAGTGTGCAGGGCTCTAACTATGGCTACACCTTC
TRBJ2-1	TRBV5-6	TRBD2	CASKPDRGLAGHEQFF	TGTGCCAGCAAACCCGATCGGGGACTAGCGGGCCATGAGCAGTTCTTC
TRBJ1-2	TRBV5-4	-	CASSLTVPQTDLDYGYTF	TGTGCCAGCAGCTTGACCGTACCTCAAACAGATTTGGACTATGGCTACACCTTC
TRBJ2-1	TRBV7-9	TRBD2	CASSPVIAGYNEQFF	TGTGCCAGCAGCCCTGTAATAGCGGGATACAATGAGCAGTTCTTC
TRBJ2-2	TRBV4-1	TRBD2	CASSQVSREAGELFF	TGCGCCAGCAGCCAAGTCTCGCGGGAGGCCGGGGAGCTGTTTTTT
TRBJ2-7	TRBV11-3	TRBD1	CASSLVPGQDAPEQYF	TGTGCCAGCAGCTTAGTTCCGGGACAGGATGCTCCCGAGCAGTACTTC
TRBJ1-2	TRBV29-1	-	CSVEEDSYGYTF	TGCAGCGTTGAAGAGGACAGCTATGGCTACACCTTC
TRBJ2-3	TRBV7-3	TRBD2	CASSLTMGEGADTQYF	TGTGCCAGCAGCTTAACGATGGGGGAGGGCGCAGATACGCAGTATTTT
TRBJ1-2	TRBV7-2	-	CASSLGQKPNYGYTF	TGTGCCAGCAGCTTAGGACAGAAACCTAACTATGGCTACACCTTC
TRBJ1-3	TRBV2	TRBD1	CATARQGYSGNTIYF	TGTGCCACAGCTAGACAGGGATACTCTGGAAACACCATATATTTT
TRBJ1-5	TRBV2	-	CASMGEGNQPQHF	TGTGCCAGCATGGGGGAGGGAAATCAGCCCCAGCATTTT
TRBJ2-1	TRBV27	TRBD2	CASTHGTSGRNEQFF	TGTGCCAGCACCCACGGGACTAGCGGGAGAAATGAGCAGTTCTTC
TRBJ1-4	TRBV19	-	CASSPSTEKLFF	TGTGCCAGTAGTCCCTCGACAGAAAAACTGTTTTTT
TRBJ2-7	TRBV15	TRBD1	CATRDRGYEQYF	TGTGCCACCCGGGACAGGGGATACGAGCAGTACTTC
TRBJ1-1	TRBV5-5	TRBD1	CASSLNRGVAFF	TGTGCCAGCAGCTTAAACAGGGGGGTAGCTTTCTTT
TRBJ1-1	TRBV27	-	CASSSRGTPNTEAFF	TGTGCCAGCAGTTCACGTGGGACACCGAACACTGAAGCTTTCTTT
TRBJ1-4	TRBV30	-	CAWSYNLEKLFF	TGTGCCTGGAGCTATAACCTAGAAAAACTGTTTTTT
TRBJ2-7	TRBV28	-	CASSIGLSQQYF	TGTGCCAGCAGCATAGGACTGTCTCAGCAGTACTTC
TRBJ2-7	TRBV29-1	TRBD2	CSVDLESSGKVYEQYF	TGCAGCGTTGATCTAGAGTCTAGCGGGAAGGTATACGAGCAGTACTTC
TRBJ2-3	TRBV5-1	-	CASSLTGSSADTQYF	TGCGCCAGCAGCTTAACAGGGTCATCGGCAGATACGCAGTATTTT
TRBJ2-7	TRBV19	-	CASSLTDINEQYF	TGTGCCAGTAGTTTAACGGACATTAACGAGCAGTACTTC
TRBJ2-3	TRBV28	TRBD2	CASSPGTSRHTQYF	TGTGCCAGCAGCCCCGGGACTAGCCGCCATACGCAGTATTTT
TRBJ2-7	TRBV15	-	CATSSDSIGSYEQYF	TGTGCCACCAGCTCTGACAGTATCGGATCCTACGAGCAGTACTTC
TRBJ1-3	TRBV9	TRBD1	CASSVAGTGLASGNTIYF	TGTGCCAGCAGCGTAGCGGGGACAGGGTTAGCCTCTGGAAACACCATATATTTT
TRBJ1-5	TRBV18	TRBD1	CASSTTGTGTGQPQHF	TGTGCCAGCTCAACCACCGGGACAGGTACGGGTCAGCCCCAGCATTTT
TRBJ2-4	TRBV11-3	-	CASSCEVLAKNIQYF	TGTGCCAGCAGCTGTGAGGTCCTAGCCAAAAACATTCAGTACTTC
TRBJ1-5	TRBV7-9	-	CASTQDGNQPQHF	TGTGCCAGCACACAAGATGGCAATCAGCCCCAGCATTTT
TRBJ1-1	TRBV18	-	CASSQGLYTEAFF	TGTGCCAGCTCACAGGGACTCTACACTGAAGCTTTCTTT
TRBJ2-7	TRBV27	-	CASSSAYEQYF	TGTGCCAGCAGTTCCGCCTACGAGCAGTACTTC
TRBJ1-4	TRBV15	TRBD1	CATSRGDRNNEKLFF	TGTGCCACCAGCAGAGGGGACAGGAATAATGAAAAACTGTTTTTT